A selection of T cell receptor beta chains follows, all from one sample in a study of identical twins. Using its own MiXCR run on the 5' RACE reads, TCRdb lists one record per CDR3 protein. The sample holds about 920,000 distinct CDR3 sequences, around an eighth seen once. This same sample was also part of a study on yellow fever vaccine responses in identical twins.

Sequenced sample: PBMCs. The receptors stem from a woman younger than 35 in good health. Both conserved end residues are part of each CDR3. The order of the fields is D gene, V gene, J gene, clone size, CDR3 protein, CDR3 DNA. The D gene is left open where the match is weak. Size is omitted from some rows. Given values are once, few, many or a class for expanded clones.

D: TRBD2; V: TRBV5-1; J: TRBJ2-7; size: .; CDR3: CASSTRWGGGYEQYF; DNA: TGCGCCAGCAGCACCAGGTGGGGCGGGGGCTACGAGCAGTACTTC
D: TRBD1; V: TRBV12-3/TRBV12-4; J: TRBJ1-2; size: .; CDR3: CASRDRSRVNYGYTF; DNA: TGTGCCAGCAGGGACAGGAGTAGGGTTAACTATGGCTACACCTTC
D: .; V: TRBV20-1; J: TRBJ2-7; size: .; CDR3: CSAPGPNPNYEQYF; DNA: TGCAGTGCTCCGGGCCCGAACCCAAACTACGAGCAGTACTTC
D: TRBD2; V: TRBV15; J: TRBJ2-2; size: few; CDR3: CATPTTSGSNTGELFF; DNA: TGTGCCACCCCAACGACTAGCGGGAGTAACACCGGGGAGCTGTTTTTT
D: .; V: TRBV6-1; J: TRBJ2-3; size: few; CDR3: CASSEGAVAWATDTQYF; DNA: TGTGCCAGCAGTGAAGGAGCAGTAGCTTGGGCCACAGATACGCAGTATTTT
D: TRBD1; V: TRBV11-2; J: TRBJ2-7; size: .; CDR3: CASSPRDRGPPGSYEQYF; DNA: TGTGCCAGCAGCCCCCGGGACAGGGGCCCCCCTGGCTCCTACGAGCAGTACTTC
D: TRBD2; V: TRBV11-2; J: TRBJ2-3; size: .; CDR3: CASSLGDWGGRSGYTQYF; DNA: TGTGCCAGCAGCTTAGGGGACTGGGGCGGGAGGAGTGGGTATACGCAGTATTTT
D: .; V: TRBV5-1; J: TRBJ2-7; size: .; CDR3: CASSLESAEQYF; DNA: TGCGCCAGCAGCCTTGAATCGGCCGAGCAGTACTTC
D: .; V: TRBV20-1; J: TRBJ2-3; size: .; CDR3: CSARGQTDTQYF; DNA: TGCAGTGCTAGAGGACAGACAGATACGCAGTATTTT
D: .; V: TRBV5-1; J: TRBJ2-4; size: .; CDR3: CASSGGATKNIQYF; DNA: TGCGCCAGCAGTGGGGGGGCCACCAAAAACATTCAGTACTTC
D: .; V: TRBV7-6; J: TRBJ2-1; size: .; CDR3: CASSLRGGSDNEQFF; DNA: TGTGCCAGCAGCTTACGGGGTGGAAGTGACAATGAGCAGTTCTTC